This T cell receptor (beta chain) comes out of a study of Ad26.COV2.S vaccination and SARS-CoV-2 variants. At the level of the study: COV1001, an Ad26.COV2.S trial, supplied this vaccine-arm donor.

The treatment: approximately 18 received Ad26.COV2.S at low or high dose, single or two shots; about 5 received placebo; per-sample allocation not given. After the first vaccine or placebo injection, samples were drawn on day 63. General study findings and limits: Breadth and depth estimates from TCRs may understate total T cell responses. Compared with placebo recipients, vaccine recipients had higher spike-specific TCR breadth.

On this clone: Its specificity is not known.

Germline CDR1 and CDR2: SGHRS and YFSETQ. Trimming left V 0 bases short and J 7 bases short, with 11 bases between. This CDR3 spans 15 amino acids. Data came from immunoSEQ multiplex PCR; TCRdb stores just in-frame clones and leaves some out. Of roughly 400,000 clones listed, roughly 90% were seen once; the top ten hold under 2%. Material: peripheral blood, obtained in a trial of Ad26.COV2.S vaccine versus placebo. The chain employs TRBV5-1 and TRBJ1-6; tentative D call: TRBD1 (6 bases). This sequence originates from a person between 18 and 60 years old who received the Ad26.COV2.S COVID-19 vaccine or a placebo. This CDR3 is CASSLEGGTNSPLHF. The CDR3 nucleotides are TGCGCCAGCAGCTTGGAAGGGGGGACGAATTCACCCCTCCACTTT.